Listed below are T cell receptor beta chains from one sample, sequenced in a study of blood T cell repertoires in COVID-19. Clones were sequenced by immunoSEQ multiplex PCR, and TCRdb holds only the in-frame ones, with some missing. The data show fewer than 250,000 clones, roughly four fifths seen once. Sequencing input: peripheral blood. These receptor sequences come from a woman in her forties or fifties with acute or convalescent COVID-19. CDR3s include the opening cysteine and the closing phenylalanine or tryptophan. The order of the fields is D gene, J gene, clone size, V gene, CDR3 DNA, CDR3 protein. A D gene is named only where the DNA matches it firmly. Some rows mark clone size as missing; the rest say once, few, many or name a class of expanded clone.

- TRBJ1-1 - TRBV28 TGTGCCAGCAGTTTGGCCGCTGAAGCTTTCTTT CASSLAAEAFF
- TRBJ1-1 once TRBV18 TGTGCCAGCTCGGTAGGGGCTATCAACACTGAAGCTTTCTTT CASSVGAINTEAFF
TRBD2 TRBJ2-1 - TRBV10-2 TGCCCCACCAGCCGACTAGCGGGAGGGCACAATGAGCAGTTCTTC CPTSRLAGGHNEQFF
TRBD1 TRBJ1-3 - TRBV28 TGTGCCAGCTCCACCCCGGGACAGGGAGCCGGAAACACCATATATTTT CASSTPGQGAGNTIYF
- TRBJ1-5 - TRBV19 TGTGCCAGTAGTACGACTCGGGGGGAGAACCCGCATCAGCCCCAGCATTTT CASSTTRGENPHQPQHF
TRBD2 TRBJ2-3 - TRBV28 TGTGCCACAGAGGGCCTTAGCGGGGGGGCCGGTCCAGATACGCAGTATTTT CATEGLSGGAGPDTQYF
- TRBJ1-6 - TRBV18 TGTGCCAGCTCACCAGGGGGGAGAAATTCACCCCTCCACTTT CASSPGGRNSPLHF
TRBD2 TRBJ2-1 - TRBV18 TGTGCCAGCTCACCCTCTAGCGGGAGGATTGAGCAGTTCTTC CASSPSSGRIEQFF
TRBD1 TRBJ1-1 - TRBV4-2 TGTGCCAGCAGCCAAGAACTGGACAGGGTGGCTTTCTTT CASSQELDRVAFF
- TRBJ2-6 - TRBV18 TGTGCCAGCTCGCTCAGGGTCTCTGGGGCCAACGTCCTGACTTTC CASSLRVSGANVLTF
- TRBJ2-2 once TRBV15 TGTGCCACCAGCAGAGGGACAGTCACCGGGGAGCTGTTTTTT CATSRGTVTGELFF
- TRBJ2-3 - TRBV5-1 TGCGCCAGCAGCTTCGGGATAAGGACCTTTAGCACAGATACGCAGTATTTT CASSFGIRTFSTDTQYF
TRBD2 TRBJ2-1 once TRBV5-1 TGCGCCAGCAGCCCTAGCGGGGGGGCCTACAATGAGCAGTTCTTC CASSPSGGAYNEQFF
- TRBJ1-2 - TRBV25-1 TGTGCCAGCAGTGACCGAGGCAGCCAGCAACTCTTC CASSDRGSQQLF
- TRBJ1-5 few TRBV28 TGTGCCAGCAGTTCGCCCCAGGGTCAGCCCCAGCATTTT CASSSPQGQPQHF
- TRBJ2-7 - TRBV15 TGTGCCACCAGCAGTACGGGGACCTACGAGCAGTACTTC CATSSTGTYEQYF
TRBD1 TRBJ1-4 few TRBV15 TGTGCCACCAGCAGGAACGGGGACAGTGGTGAAAAACTGTTTTTT CATSRNGDSGEKLFF
- TRBJ2-7 - TRBV6-7 TGTGCCAGCAGTTACTTAAATCCCAGGGTTTACTACGAGCAGTACTTC CASSYLNPRVYYEQYF
TRBD2 TRBJ2-2 - TRBV14 TGTGCCAGCAGCGTCTACGGGGGGACCGGGGAGCTGTTTTTT CASSVYGGTGELFF
- TRBJ2-7 - TRBV28 TGTGCCAGCAGTTTAAAGGGCGGGACCTACGAGCAGTACTTC CASSLKGGTYEQYF
TRBD1 TRBJ2-1 - TRBV24-1 TGTGCCACCAGTGAGGTGGAGACAGGGGGCCACAATGAGCAGTTCTTC CATSEVETGGHNEQFF
- TRBJ1-5 - TRBV28 TGTGCCAGCAGTTTAGGCAGCGTTAATCAGCCCCAGCATTTT CASSLGSVNQPQHF
TRBD1 TRBJ1-6 - TRBV19 TGTGCCAGTAGCAACAGGGGGAATTCACCCCTCCACTTT CASSNRGNSPLHF
- TRBJ2-4 - TRBV28 TGTGCCACCGACTCGGACGGGACATTAAAAAACATTCAGTACTTC CATDSDGTLKNIQYF
TRBD2 TRBJ2-3 - TRBV11-3 TGTGCCAGCAGCTTCACCCCCAGCGGGGGAGCAGATACGCAGTATTTT CASSFTPSGGADTQYF
TRBD2 TRBJ2-1 - TRBV2 TGTGCCAGTCGAACGGGACTAGCGGGGGCCTATGAGCAGTTCTTC CASRTGLAGAYEQFF
- TRBJ1-1 - TRBV4-1 TGCGCCAGCAGCCAAGATGCACATACCACTGAAGCTTTCTTT CASSQDAHTTEAFF
TRBD1 TRBJ1-2 - TRBV18 TGTGCCAGCTCACCAGGGACAGGGGGCCTAGTTAACTATGGCTACACCTTC CASSPGTGGLVNYGYTF
TRBD1 TRBJ2-7 few TRBV6-1 TGTGCCAGCAGTGAGGGACAGGGGACCGAGCAGTACTTC CASSEGQGTEQYF
- TRBJ2-2 - TRBV4-2 TGTGCCAGCGAACTTTTTAGGGGCACCGGGGAGCTGTTTTTT CASELFRGTGELFF
TRBD2 TRBJ2-1 - TRBV11-2 TGTGCCAGCAGCGCTACTAGCGGGGGATACAATGAGCAGTTCTTC CASSATSGGYNEQFF
TRBD1 TRBJ1-4 - TRBV23-1 TGCGCCAGCAGTCACAGGGACAGGGGGCGCGTCTCTAATGAAAAACTGTTTTTT CASSHRDRGRVSNEKLFF
- TRBJ2-3 - TRBV6-1 TGTGCCAGCAGTGAAGTCCAGGGTGTCGTCGCGCAGTATTTT CASSEVQGVVAQYF
- TRBJ1-1 - TRBV6-5 TGTGCCAGCAGCCCCGGTACAGCTATGAACACTGAAGCTTTCTTT CASSPGTAMNTEAFF
- TRBJ1-3 - TRBV30 TGTGCCTGGAGTGTAGGAGGGGTAGGAACTGGAAACACCATATATTTT CAWSVGGVGTGNTIYF
- TRBJ2-1 - TRBV7-8 TGTGCCAGCAGCTTTGACTTGGAGGCCTACAATGAGCAGTTCTTC CASSFDLEAYNEQFF
TRBD1 TRBJ1-2 - TRBV4-2 TGTGCCAGCAGGCCGGACAGGGGGCATATCGTCGACTATGGCTACACCTTC CASRPDRGHIVDYGYTF
TRBD1 TRBJ1-4 - TRBV19 TGTGCCAGTAGTGCACCGGGACAGACTAATGAAAAACTGTTTTTT CASSAPGQTNEKLFF
TRBD1 TRBJ1-5 - TRBV6-5 TGTGCCAGCACAGGGACAGGGCGCGGTCAGCCCCAGCATTTT CASTGTGRGQPQHF
TRBD1 TRBJ2-5 - TRBV28 TGTGCCAGCAGTTCGATACAGGACAGGGAGGTGGAGACCCAGTACTTC CASSSIQDREVETQYF
TRBD1 TRBJ2-1 - TRBV14 TGTGCCAGCAGCCAAGAAGGGGGCTTCTCCTACAATGAGCAGTTCTTC CASSQEGGFSYNEQFF
TRBD2 TRBJ2-1 once TRBV7-7 TGTGCTAGCAGCTTAGGCAAGCTAGCGGGGGGACATGAGCAGTTCTTC CASSLGKLAGGHEQFF
- TRBJ1-1 many TRBV2 TGTGCCAGCAGTGTTTTGGGGGGGCGGACTGAAGCTTTCTTT CASSVLGGRTEAFF
TRBD2 TRBJ2-1 - TRBV10-3 TGTGCCATCAGTGACCCAGCGGGAGTAGCCTACAATGAGCAGTTCTTC CAISDPAGVAYNEQFF
TRBD2 TRBJ2-1 - TRBV2 TGTGCCAGCAGTGGACTAGCGTACAGCTCCTACAATGAGCAGTTCTTC CASSGLAYSSYNEQFF
TRBD1 TRBJ1-5 - TRBV28 TGTGCCAGCAGTTTATGGGCAGGGGGTAGCAATCAGCCCCAGCATTTT CASSLWAGGSNQPQHF
TRBD1 TRBJ1-2 once TRBV6-5 TGTGCCAGCAGGACCGGGACAGGCCTAAACTATGGCTACACCTTC CASRTGTGLNYGYTF
- TRBJ1-2 - TRBV15 TGTGCCACCAGCAGAGATCCGGGGACTGGTTATGGCTACACCTTC CATSRDPGTGYGYTF
- TRBJ2-7 - TRBV28 TGTGCCAGCAGAACCCTAGTCGTCTCCTACGAGCAGTACTTC CASRTLVVSYEQYF